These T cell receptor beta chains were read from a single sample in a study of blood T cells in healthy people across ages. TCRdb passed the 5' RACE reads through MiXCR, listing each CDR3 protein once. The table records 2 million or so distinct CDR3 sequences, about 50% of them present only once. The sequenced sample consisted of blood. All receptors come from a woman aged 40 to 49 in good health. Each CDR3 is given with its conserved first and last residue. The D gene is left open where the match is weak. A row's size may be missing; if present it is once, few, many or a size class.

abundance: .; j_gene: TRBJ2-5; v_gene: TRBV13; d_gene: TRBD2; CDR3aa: CASSLGLAGLDGVETQYF; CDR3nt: TGTGCCAGCAGCTTAGGACTAGCGGGGTTGGATGGCGTAGAGACCCAGTACTTC
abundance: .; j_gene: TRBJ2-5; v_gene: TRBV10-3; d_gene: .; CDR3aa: CAISGTTQGEQYF; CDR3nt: TGTGCCATCAGCGGGACGACCCAAGGGGAGCAGTACTTC
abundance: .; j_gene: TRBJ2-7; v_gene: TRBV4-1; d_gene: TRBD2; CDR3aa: CASSQLGRGPIGYEQYF; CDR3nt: TGCGCCAGCAGCCAATTAGGGAGGGGCCCTATAGGGTACGAGCAGTACTTC
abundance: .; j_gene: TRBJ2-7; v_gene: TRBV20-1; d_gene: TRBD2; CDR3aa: CSAKYGTSGNEQYF; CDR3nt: TGCAGTGCTAAATACGGGACTAGCGGCAACGAGCAGTACTTC
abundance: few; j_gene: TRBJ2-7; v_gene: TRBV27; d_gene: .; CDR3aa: CASSLSKHRVYEQYF; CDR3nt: TGTGCCAGCAGCCTCTCAAAGCACAGGGTTTACGAGCAGTACTTC
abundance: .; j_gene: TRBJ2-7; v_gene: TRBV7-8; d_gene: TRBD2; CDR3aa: CASSLIAGGLDEQYF; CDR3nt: TGTGCCAGCAGCTTAATAGCGGGGGGGTTGGATGAGCAGTACTTC
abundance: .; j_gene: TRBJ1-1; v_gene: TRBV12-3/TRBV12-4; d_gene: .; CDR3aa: CASSTGLLAFF; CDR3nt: TGTGCCAGCAGTACGGGACTCCTTGCTTTCTTT
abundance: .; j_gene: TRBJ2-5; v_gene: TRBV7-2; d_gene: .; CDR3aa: CASNFGDQETQYF; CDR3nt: TGTGCCAGCAACTTCGGGGATCAAGAGACCCAGTACTTC
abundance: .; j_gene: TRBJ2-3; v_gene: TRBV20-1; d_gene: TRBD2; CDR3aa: CSALLAGGPDTQYF; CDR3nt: TGCAGTGCCCTACTAGCGGGGGGGCCAGATACGCAGTATTTT
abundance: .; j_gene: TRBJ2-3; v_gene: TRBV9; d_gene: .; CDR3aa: CASSVEGASGTDTQYF; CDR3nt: TGTGCCAGCAGCGTAGAGGGCGCTTCAGGCACAGATACGCAGTATTTT
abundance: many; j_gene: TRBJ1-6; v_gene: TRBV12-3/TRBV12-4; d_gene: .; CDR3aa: CASSSGNSPLHF; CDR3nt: TGTGCCAGCAGTTCGGGGAATTCACCCCTCCACTTT
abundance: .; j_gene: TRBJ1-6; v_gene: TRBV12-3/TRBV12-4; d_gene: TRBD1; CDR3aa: CASTATGALHNSPLHF; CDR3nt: TGTGCCAGCACTGCTACAGGGGCTCTACATAATTCACCCCTCCACTTT
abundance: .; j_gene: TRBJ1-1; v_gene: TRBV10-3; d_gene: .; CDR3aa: CAIRYNTEAFF; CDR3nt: TGTGCCATCAGATATAACACTGAAGCTTTCTTT